Listed below are T cell receptor beta chains from one sample, sequenced in a study of Ad26.COV2.S vaccination and SARS-CoV-2 variants. Clones were read by immunoSEQ multiplex PCR, and TCRdb kept only the in-frame ones, dropping some. The table includes about 460,000 clones, roughly 87% detected once. The sample in question was peripheral blood, obtained in a trial of Ad26.COV2.S vaccine versus placebo. The receptors here all came from a person aged 18-60 years who received the Ad26.COV2.S COVID-19 vaccine or a placebo. The CDR3 runs from the conserved cysteine through the conserved F or W. The D gene is left open where the match is weak.

D gene: TRBD1; V gene: TRBV19; CDR3 protein: CASSARQGADYGYTF
D gene: TRBD1; V gene: TRBV6-5; CDR3 protein: CASSLSGTASPSQYF
D gene: .; V gene: TRBV4-2; CDR3 protein: CASSQDFNKETQYF
D gene: TRBD1; V gene: TRBV27; CDR3 protein: CASTDRVGSPLHF
D gene: .; V gene: TRBV5-1; CDR3 protein: CASSLNPPQSNEKLFF
D gene: TRBD1; V gene: TRBV7-9; CDR3 protein: CASSPGQGEAPLHF
D gene: TRBD1; V gene: TRBV19; CDR3 protein: CASSPGQGNTGELFF
D gene: .; V gene: TRBV4-3; CDR3 protein: CASSAQVSTEAFF
D gene: TRBD1; V gene: TRBV2; CDR3 protein: CASSDTQTGAQDTGELFF
D gene: .; V gene: TRBV5-1; CDR3 protein: CASSLKGGDTEAFF
D gene: TRBD2; V gene: TRBV28; CDR3 protein: CASSLSTGGSYNEQFF
D gene: .; V gene: TRBV12-3/TRBV12-4; CDR3 protein: CASSLGGAAFF
D gene: .; V gene: TRBV18; CDR3 protein: CASSPNARNTEAFF
D gene: TRBD2; V gene: TRBV4-1; CDR3 protein: CASTVLAGGPNTQYF
D gene: TRBD1; V gene: TRBV5-4; CDR3 protein: CASSLKGQGADEQFF
D gene: TRBD1; V gene: TRBV10-3; CDR3 protein: CAISRDRDTEAFF
D gene: TRBD2; V gene: TRBV27; CDR3 protein: CASRPRGLAGVGLLNEQFF
D gene: .; V gene: TRBV12-3/TRBV12-4; CDR3 protein: CASTHNQETQYF
D gene: TRBD1; V gene: TRBV27; CDR3 protein: CASSPYGQGRNQPQHF
D gene: TRBD1; V gene: TRBV29-1; CDR3 protein: CSVDGTGTGNTIYF
D gene: .; V gene: TRBV28; CDR3 protein: CASGGWRGYTF
D gene: TRBD2; V gene: TRBV5-1; CDR3 protein: CASSLASGGSSYNEQFF
D gene: .; V gene: TRBV6-6; CDR3 protein: CATQLGAPAEKLFF
D gene: .; V gene: TRBV6-5; CDR3 protein: CASSLVWGTDTQYF
D gene: .; V gene: TRBV5-4; CDR3 protein: CASSFPSGNQETQYF
D gene: .; V gene: TRBV7-9; CDR3 protein: CASSAIREPNGSPLHF
D gene: .; V gene: TRBV10-2; CDR3 protein: CASKPESSYNSPLHF
D gene: TRBD1; V gene: TRBV5-1; CDR3 protein: CASSLWTGATYEQYF
D gene: .; V gene: TRBV7-8; CDR3 protein: CASSPGHSNYGYTF
D gene: .; V gene: TRBV28; CDR3 protein: CASSHGHNNEQYF
D gene: .; V gene: TRBV12-3/TRBV12-4; CDR3 protein: CASSFAGQETQYF
D gene: .; V gene: TRBV13; CDR3 protein: CASSLLGIYEQYF
D gene: .; V gene: TRBV11-2; CDR3 protein: CASSLVHRLKPSHGYTF
D gene: .; V gene: TRBV6-2/TRBV6-3; CDR3 protein: CASSYPPKGYTF
D gene: .; V gene: TRBV28; CDR3 protein: CASSFRREPGELFF
D gene: .; V gene: TRBV9; CDR3 protein: CASSSRTADEKLFF
D gene: .; V gene: TRBV4-1; CDR3 protein: CASSQTRDHNEKLFF
D gene: TRBD1; V gene: TRBV4-3; CDR3 protein: CASSQDRGTANSPLHF
D gene: .; V gene: TRBV6-2/TRBV6-3; CDR3 protein: CASSPQGFSGNTIYF
D gene: .; V gene: TRBV28; CDR3 protein: CASHTSGEHDEAFF
D gene: .; V gene: TRBV9; CDR3 protein: CASSVGEVNNEKLFF
D gene: TRBD1; V gene: TRBV2; CDR3 protein: CASSRQGPGNQPQHF
D gene: TRBD1; V gene: TRBV18; CDR3 protein: CASSPGTGVYEQYF
D gene: .; V gene: TRBV3-1/TRBV3-2; CDR3 protein: CASSPRGGVNTEAFF
D gene: .; V gene: TRBV19; CDR3 protein: CASKPRGSGNTIYF
D gene: .; V gene: TRBV6-2/TRBV6-3; CDR3 protein: CASSLQGKISNQPQHF
D gene: .; V gene: TRBV5-1; CDR3 protein: CASTTVSGANVLTF
D gene: .; V gene: TRBV3-1/TRBV3-2; CDR3 protein: CASSQDELRDQETQYF
D gene: .; V gene: TRBV7-6; CDR3 protein: CASSLAPAQPQHF
D gene: TRBD2; V gene: TRBV6-2/TRBV6-3; CDR3 protein: CASSYYGGRAYEQYF
D gene: TRBD2; V gene: TRBV5-4; CDR3 protein: CASSFKGLAASYEQYF
D gene: TRBD1; V gene: TRBV4-3; CDR3 protein: CASSQDSPWDSKKETQYF